The 20 T cell receptor beta chains below were found in one sample sequenced in a study of response to subunit inactivated influenza vaccine. TCRdb re-called the RT-PCR reads with MiXCR, one entry per CDR3 protein. The table includes more than 400,000 distinct CDR3 sequences, roughly 11% detected once. The sample was PBMCs from blood, taken roughly 6 weeks after vaccination. These receptors were obtained from a man in his fifties who received an inactivated influenza vaccine.

This clonotype was seen more than once but under ten times. V is TRBV18 and J is TRBJ2-3; D possibly corresponds to TRBD2 (6 bases). CDR3 length: 14 residues. CDR1 and CDR2 (germline): KGHSH, LQKENI. The germline V and J ends were trimmed by 1 base and 5 bases, with 10 bases remaining between them. As DNA, the CDR3 is TGTGCCAGCTCACCACTGAGGGAGGTAGATACGCAGTATTTT. Protein product: CASSPLREVDTQYF.

Remarks on this clonotype: A much more abundant neighbour one base away suggests this may be a read error. V is TRBV12-3 or TRBV12-4 and J is TRBJ2-3; unclear D gene. This CDR3 has 10 residues. CDR3 sequence (DNA): TGTGCCAGCAGTTTGGGTACGCACTATTTT. Its translation is CASSLGTHYF.

There are many counts of this clonotype. The rearrangement links TRBV29-1 to TRBJ2-5, with a weak D call TRBD2 (5 bases). The CDR3 spans 13 residues. Germline V gene lookup returns CDR1 SQVTM and CDR2 ANQGSEA. The ends were cut back, 6 bases at V and 5 bases at J, with 16 bases in the middle. CDR3 residues: CSVEILVGETQYF. The CDR3 bases are TGCAGCGTCGAAATACTAGTGGGGGAGACCCAGTACTTC.

This clonotype was seen ten or more times. This chain links TRBV5-6 with TRBJ1-1; 8 positions agree with TRBD1. The V segment lost 0 bases and the J segment 5 bases; nucleotides outside the gene matches: 6. The CDR3 extends over 15 amino acids. Germline V CDR1 and CDR2: SGHDT, YYEEEE. The CDR3 spells CASSLVGRGRTEAFF. CDR3 DNA: TGTGCCAGCAGCTTGGTAGGCAGGGGGCGGACTGAAGCTTTCTTT. The full variable domain, with the rest looked up from reference TRBV5-6 and TRBJ1-1, is DAGVTQSPTHLIKTRGQQVTLRCSPKSGHDTVSWYQQALGQGPQFIFQYYEEEERQRGNFPDRFSGHQFPNYSSELNVNALLLGDSALYLCASSLVGRGRTEAFFGQGTRLTVV.

This clonotype was picked up a small number of times. The gene calls are TRBV5-6 and TRBJ2-1, with 7 bases lining up with TRBD1. With 1 base clipped from V and 15 bases from J, the junction kept 16 bases outside the gene matches. Germline V lookup: CDR1 SGHDT, CDR2 YYEEEE. CDR3 length: 15 residues. CDR3 DNA sequence: TGTGCCAGCAGCTTGTTAGGGGACAGTATAAAACCGGGGTTCTTC. This encodes CASSLLGDSIKPGFF.

The chain uses TRBV4-1 and TRBJ2-7; either TRBD1 or TRBD2 may fit D (5 bases each). The CDR3 spans 17 residues. Trimming took off 1 base at V and 3 bases at J, with 19 bases between the two ends. In germline, CDR1 is MGHRA, CDR2 YSYEKL. CDR3 in DNA: TGCGCCAGCAGCCAAGGTATTGAGGGGCCAGGAAGCTACGAGCAGTACTTC. Translating gives CASSQGIEGPGSYEQYF.

The table lists this clonotype with a few counts. The chain links TRBV12-3 or TRBV12-4 to TRBJ1-2; no clear D gene. Trimming pared 8 bases from V and 7 bases from J, leaving 17 bases between. This CDR3 has 13 amino acids. The CDR3 loop reads CASSHDRRSGYTF. For the CDR3, the DNA is TGTGCCAGCTCCCATGATAGAAGATCTGGCTACACCTTC.

This clonotype was recorded a few times. This chain links TRBV5-4 with TRBJ1-5; D unclear. V gave up 4 bases and J gave up 4 bases, with 9 bases separating them. Germline assignment: CDR1 SGHNT and CDR2 YYREEE (reference sequence). The CDR3 runs 13 residues. Here the CDR3 reads CASSKDPNQPQHF. The CDR3 coding sequence is TGTGCCAGCAGCAAAGACCCAAATCAGCCCCAGCATTTT.

This clonotype was observed a few times. The rearrangement links TRBV20-1 to TRBJ2-1; a possible D gene is TRBD2 (5 bases). The germline V gene encodes CDR1 DFQATT and CDR2 SNEGSKA (reference sequence). The V end was cut by 6 bases, the J end by 3 bases, with 12 bases between. This CDR3 has 13 amino acids. CDR3 residues: CSAHEGGYNEQFF. In DNA, the CDR3 is TGCAGTGCCCACGAGGGCGGCTACAATGAGCAGTTCTTC.

J is TRBJ2-1 and V is TRBV25-1; D may correspond to TRBD1 or TRBD2 (5 bases each). Germline loops: CDR1 MGHDK, CDR2 SYGVNS. V was clipped by 4 bases and J by 9 bases, with 16 bases between them. The CDR3 is 14 residues long. CDR3 region: CASSGGPGTGEQFF. The CDR3, as DNA: TGTGCCAGCAGTGGAGGTCCCGGGACGGGTGAGCAGTTCTTC.

The chain is built from TRBV5-5 and TRBJ2-7; TRBD1 agrees at 8 bases. The CDR3 contains 15 residues. The ends lost 3 bases at V and 1 base at J; junction bases unmatched: 6. Per germline, CDR1 SGHKS and CDR2 YYEKEE (reference sequence). CDR3 bases: TGTGCCAGCAGCTGGGGACAGGCACCGTCCTACGAGCAGTACTTC. Its protein product is CASSWGQAPSYEQYF.

The chain joins TRBV28 to TRBJ2-5; 8 bases map to TRBD1. The CDR3 sequence is 16 residues long. J lost 2 bases, V lost 8 bases, and 13 bases had no gene match. CDR1 is MDHEN and CDR2 is SYDVKM in the germline V gene. Here the CDR3 reads CASSNRQGSEQETQYF. Here the CDR3 DNA reads TGTGCCAGCTCCAACCGACAGGGGTCGGAACAAGAGACCCAGTACTTC.

This clonotype was recorded many times. The chain employs TRBV7-2 and TRBJ1-1, with 7 bases identical to TRBD1. Trimming at V came to 1 base and at J to 1 base, leaving 3 bases not matched to a gene. This CDR3 has 15 residues. Per the germline V gene, CDR1 is SGHTA and CDR2 is FQGNSA. Here the CDR3 reads CASSLEDRRNTEAFF. The DNA for the CDR3 is TGTGCCAGCAGCTTAGAGGACAGGCGGAACACTGAAGCTTTCTTT.

The J gene is TRBJ2-3, the V gene TRBV21-1; TRBD2, the table's D call, lacks a check against the DNA. TRBV21-1 corresponds to a pseudogene. This CDR3 has 15 amino acids. CDR3 DNA sequence: TGTGCCAGCAGCGACGGCGGGAGATGCACAGATACGCAGTATTTT. It specifies CASSDGGRCTDTQYF.

The chain couples TRBV29-1 to TRBJ2-7; possibly TRBD2 for D (5 bases). Germline V gene data show CDR1 as SQVTM and CDR2 as ANQGSEA. This CDR3 region has 11 residues. V was clipped by 8 bases and J by 2 bases, with 10 bases between them. CDR3 coding DNA: TGCAGCTTTCTACTAGCCTACGAGCAGTACTTC. Translation gives CSFLLAYEQYF.

This clonotype occurred many times. The chain couples TRBV20-1 to TRBJ2-4; 7 bases are a match to TRBD2. V was pared by 5 bases and J by 7 bases, with 20 bases of the junction left unmatched. Looked up from germline, CDR1 is DFQATT and CDR2 is SNEGSKA (reference sequence). CDR3 size: 17 residues. The CDR3 bases are TGCAGTGCTTCTTGGGGGACTGGCGGGAGCCACCCGAACATTCAGTACTTC. It codes for CSASWGTGGSHPNIQYF.

This clonotype was picked up many times. The CDR3 protein is CASSFTFAGDRDTQYF. The CDR3 DNA reads TGTGCCAGCAGTTTTACATTCGCGGGGGATCGAGATACGCAGTATTTT. The chain employs TRBV12-3 or TRBV12-4 and TRBJ2-3, with TRBD2 matching over 7 bases. V lost 3 bases and J lost 5; bases outside the gene matches: 11. The CDR3 has 16 amino acids.

This clonotype was counted a few times. The genes are TRBV4-1 and TRBJ2-1, with D uncertain. CDR3 size: 16 residues. V dropped 0 bases and J dropped 4 bases, with 13 bases sitting between them. Germline assignment: CDR1 MGHRA and CDR2 YSYEKL. CDR3 sequence: CASSQDVGNSYNEQFF. The CDR3 coding sequence is TGCGCCAGCAGCCAAGACGTTGGAAACAGTTACAATGAGCAGTTCTTC.

The CDR3: CASSQAKSGGPYTGELFF. For the CDR3, the DNA is TGTGCCAGCAGCCAAGCAAAGAGCGGGGGGCCTTACACCGGGGAGCTGTTTTTT. The chain carries TRBV4-2 and TRBJ2-2; 9 positions match TRBD2. This CDR3 region has 18 residues. The J segment lost 3 bases and the V segment lost 1 base, leaving 9 bases of the junction unmatched. Germline CDR1 reads LGHNA; CDR2 reads YNFKEQ.

The J gene is TRBJ2-7, the V gene TRBV30; D is uncertain. The CDR3 sequence is 12 residues long. CDR1 GTSNPN and CDR2 SVGIG come from the germline V gene (reference sequence). V lost 1 base to trimming and J lost 5 bases, with 9 bases between them. This chain's CDR3 is CAWSEGWDEQYF. For the CDR3, the DNA is TGTGCCTGGAGTGAAGGGTGGGACGAGCAGTACTTC.